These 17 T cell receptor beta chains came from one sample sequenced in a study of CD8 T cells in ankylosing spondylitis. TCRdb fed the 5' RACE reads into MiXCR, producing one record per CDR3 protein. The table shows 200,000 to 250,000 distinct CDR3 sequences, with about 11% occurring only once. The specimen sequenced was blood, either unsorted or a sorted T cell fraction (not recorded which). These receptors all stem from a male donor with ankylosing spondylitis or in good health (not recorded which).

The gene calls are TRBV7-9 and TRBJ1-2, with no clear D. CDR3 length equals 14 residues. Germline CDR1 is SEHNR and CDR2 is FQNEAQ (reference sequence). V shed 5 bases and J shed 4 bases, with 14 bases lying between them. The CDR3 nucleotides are TGTGCCAGCAGCGGAGGTCAGATTTTCTATGGCTACACCTTC. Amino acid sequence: CASSGGQIFYGYTF.

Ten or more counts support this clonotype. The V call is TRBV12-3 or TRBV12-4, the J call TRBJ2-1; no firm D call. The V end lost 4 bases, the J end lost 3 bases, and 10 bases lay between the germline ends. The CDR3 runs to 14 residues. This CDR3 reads CASSSEVLYNEQFF. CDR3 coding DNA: TGTGCCAGCAGTTCCGAAGTCCTCTACAATGAGCAGTTCTTC.

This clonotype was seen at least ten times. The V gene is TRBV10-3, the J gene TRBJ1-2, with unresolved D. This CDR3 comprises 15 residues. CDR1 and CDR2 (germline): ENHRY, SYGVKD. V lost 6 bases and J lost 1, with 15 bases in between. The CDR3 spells CAIRADGSLNYGYTF. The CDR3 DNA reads TGTGCCATCAGGGCTGACGGATCCCTTAACTATGGCTACACCTTC.

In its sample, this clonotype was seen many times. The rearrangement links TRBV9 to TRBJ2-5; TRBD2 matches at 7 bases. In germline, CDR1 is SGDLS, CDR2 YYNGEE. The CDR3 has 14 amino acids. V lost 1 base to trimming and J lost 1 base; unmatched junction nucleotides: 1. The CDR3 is CASSVTSVQETQYF. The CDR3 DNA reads TGTGCCAGCAGCGTAACTAGCGTCCAAGAGACCCAGTACTTC.

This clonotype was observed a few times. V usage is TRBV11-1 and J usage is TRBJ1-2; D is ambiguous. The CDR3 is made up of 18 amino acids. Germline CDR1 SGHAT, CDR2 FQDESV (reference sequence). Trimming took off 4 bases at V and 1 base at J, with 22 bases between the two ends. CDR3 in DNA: TGTGCCAGCAGCTCCGAGATATCCACGGAACCTCTTAACTATGGCTACACCTTC. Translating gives CASSSEISTEPLNYGYTF.

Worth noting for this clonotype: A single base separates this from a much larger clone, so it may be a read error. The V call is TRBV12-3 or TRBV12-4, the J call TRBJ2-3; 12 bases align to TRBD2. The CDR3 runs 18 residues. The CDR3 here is CACSFRSSGRGGTDTQYF. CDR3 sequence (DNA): TGTGCCTGCAGTTTTAGGTCTAGCGGGAGGGGCGGCACAGATACGCAGTATTTT.

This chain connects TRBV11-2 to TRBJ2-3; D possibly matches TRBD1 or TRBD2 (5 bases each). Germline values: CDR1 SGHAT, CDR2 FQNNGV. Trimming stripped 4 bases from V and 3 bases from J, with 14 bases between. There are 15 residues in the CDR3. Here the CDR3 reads CASSWRGDGTDTQYF. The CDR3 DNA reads TGTGCCAGCAGCTGGCGAGGGGACGGTACAGATACGCAGTATTTT.

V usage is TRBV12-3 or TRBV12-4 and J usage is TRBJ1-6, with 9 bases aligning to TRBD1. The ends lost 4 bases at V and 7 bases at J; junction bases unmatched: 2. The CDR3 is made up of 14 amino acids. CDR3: CASSWTGENSPLHF. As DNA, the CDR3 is TGTGCCAGCAGTTGGACAGGGGAGAATTCACCCCTCCACTTT.

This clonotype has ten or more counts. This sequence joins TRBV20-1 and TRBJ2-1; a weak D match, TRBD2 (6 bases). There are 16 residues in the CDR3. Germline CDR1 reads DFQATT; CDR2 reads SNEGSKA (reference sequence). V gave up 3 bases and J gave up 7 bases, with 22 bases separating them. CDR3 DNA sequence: TGCAGTGCTAGGGCGATAGCGGTGGAGGTTCGGAATGAGCAGTTCTTC. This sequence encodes CSARAIAVEVRNEQFF.

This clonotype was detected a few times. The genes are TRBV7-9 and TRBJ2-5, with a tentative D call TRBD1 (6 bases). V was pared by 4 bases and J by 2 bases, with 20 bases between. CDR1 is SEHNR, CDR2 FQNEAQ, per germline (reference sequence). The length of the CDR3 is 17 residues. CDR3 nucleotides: TGTGCCAGCAGCTCGACCCCAGGGGCTGAGGAGCAAGAGACCCAGTACTTC. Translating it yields CASSSTPGAEEQETQYF.

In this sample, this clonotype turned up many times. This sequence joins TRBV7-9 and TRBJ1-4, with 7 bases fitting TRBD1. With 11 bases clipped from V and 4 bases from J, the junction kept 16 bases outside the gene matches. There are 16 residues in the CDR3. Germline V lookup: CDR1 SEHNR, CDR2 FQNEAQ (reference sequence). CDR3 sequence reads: CAVASLSGQLNEKLFF. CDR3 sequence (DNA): TGTGCCGTTGCCTCACTCTCGGGACAGCTTAATGAAAAACTGTTTTTT.

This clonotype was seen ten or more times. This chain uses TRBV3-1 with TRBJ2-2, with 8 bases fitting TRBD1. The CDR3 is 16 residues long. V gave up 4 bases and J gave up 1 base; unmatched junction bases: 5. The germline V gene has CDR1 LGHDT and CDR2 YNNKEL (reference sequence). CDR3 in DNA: TGTGCCAGCAGCCCTTCCGACAGGGGGAACACCGGGGAGCTGTTTTTT. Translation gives CASSPSDRGNTGELFF. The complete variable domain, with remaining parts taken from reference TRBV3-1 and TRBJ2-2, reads DTAVSQTPKYLVTQMGNDKSIKCEQNLGHDTMYWYKQDSKKFLKIMFSYNNKELIINETVPNRFSPKSPDKAHLNLHINSLELGDSAVYFCASSPSDRGNTGELFFGEGSRLTVL.

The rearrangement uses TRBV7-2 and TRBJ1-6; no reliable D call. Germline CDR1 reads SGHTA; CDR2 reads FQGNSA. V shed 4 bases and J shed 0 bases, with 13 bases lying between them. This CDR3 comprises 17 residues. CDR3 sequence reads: CASSSTAASSYNSPLHF. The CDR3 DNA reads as TGTGCCAGCAGCTCAACAGCCGCGAGCTCCTATAATTCACCCCTCCACTTT.

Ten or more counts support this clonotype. Here the CDR3 reads CASSKELAGLEQYF. The CDR3 nucleotides read TGTGCCAGCAGCAAAGAACTAGCGGGCTTGGAGCAGTACTTC. The chain combines TRBV21-1 with TRBJ2-7; the D segment call TRBD2 is taken from the table without a DNA check. TRBV21-1 is deemed a pseudogene. This CDR3 is 14 amino acids long.

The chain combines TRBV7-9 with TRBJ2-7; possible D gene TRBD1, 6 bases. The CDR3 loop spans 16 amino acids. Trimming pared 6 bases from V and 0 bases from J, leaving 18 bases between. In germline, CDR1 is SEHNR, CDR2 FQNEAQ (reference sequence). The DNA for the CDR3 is TGTGCCAGCAGTTCTTCTGACAGGACATACTCCTACGAGCAGTACTTC. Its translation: CASSSSDRTYSYEQYF.

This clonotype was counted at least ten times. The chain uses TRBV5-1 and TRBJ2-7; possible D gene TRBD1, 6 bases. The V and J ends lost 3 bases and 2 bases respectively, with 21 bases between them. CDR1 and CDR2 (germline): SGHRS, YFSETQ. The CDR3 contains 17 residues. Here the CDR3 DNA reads TGCGCCAGCAGCTCAGTAGGAGGACAGACTGAAGCCTACGAGCAGTACTTC. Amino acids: CASSSVGGQTEAYEQYF. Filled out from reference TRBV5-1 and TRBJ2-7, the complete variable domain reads KAGVTQTPRYLIKTRGQQVTLSCSPISGHRSVSWYQQTPGQGLQFLFEYFSETQRNKGNFPGRFSGRQFSNSRSEMNVSTLELGDSALYLCASSSVGGQTEAYEQYFGPGTRLTVT.

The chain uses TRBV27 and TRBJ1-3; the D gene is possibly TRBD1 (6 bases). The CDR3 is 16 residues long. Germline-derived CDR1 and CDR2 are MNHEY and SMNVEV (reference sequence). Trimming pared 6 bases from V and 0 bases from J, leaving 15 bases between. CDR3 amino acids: CASRLRGGHSGNTIYF. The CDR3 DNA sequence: TGTGCCAGCAGACTGAGGGGGGGACACTCTGGAAACACCATATATTTT.